These T cell receptor beta chains were read from a single sample in a study of beta chain features in type 1 diabetes. Sequencing used immunoSEQ multiplex PCR; TCRdb keeps in-frame clones, though not all of them. Here the sample spans 130,000 to 150,000 clones, less than 9% being singletons. Sequencing was performed on central memory CD4+ T cells from blood. These TCRs come from a woman in her twenties or thirties in good health. CDR3s leave out the opening cysteine and the closing phenylalanine or tryptophan.

j_gene: TRBJ2-1; v_gene: TRBV18; CDR3aa: ASSWDYYNEQF
j_gene: TRBJ2-3; v_gene: TRBV29-1; CDR3aa: SVRVGQLADTQY
j_gene: TRBJ2-3; v_gene: TRBV11-2; CDR3aa: ASSLAGAGTDTQY
j_gene: TRBJ1-1; v_gene: TRBV2; CDR3aa: ASSREMNTEAF
j_gene: TRBJ2-5; v_gene: TRBV6-6; CDR3aa: ASYQVVETQY
j_gene: TRBJ2-5; v_gene: TRBV7-2; CDR3aa: ASSFQLAGGETQY
j_gene: TRBJ2-2; v_gene: TRBV5-6; CDR3aa: ASSLVQEYANTGELF
j_gene: TRBJ2-5; v_gene: TRBV28; CDR3aa: ASRGGETQY
j_gene: TRBJ2-6; v_gene: TRBV7-2; CDR3aa: ASSGRGTYDVLT
j_gene: TRBJ1-5; v_gene: TRBV19; CDR3aa: ASSIRDRGTQPQH
j_gene: TRBJ2-1; v_gene: TRBV4-2; CDR3aa: ASSRGEAELGGEQF
j_gene: TRBJ2-4; v_gene: TRBV11-1; CDR3aa: ASSSVGRQAKNIQY
j_gene: TRBJ2-2; v_gene: TRBV5-1; CDR3aa: ASSLLQGPGELF
j_gene: TRBJ2-3; v_gene: TRBV7-9; CDR3aa: ASSLTTSRTDTQY
j_gene: TRBJ2-1; v_gene: TRBV5-1; CDR3aa: ASSFSGTSHNEQF
j_gene: TRBJ2-3; v_gene: TRBV13; CDR3aa: ASSLRADTQY
j_gene: TRBJ2-7; v_gene: TRBV2; CDR3aa: ASSDPQGAHEQY